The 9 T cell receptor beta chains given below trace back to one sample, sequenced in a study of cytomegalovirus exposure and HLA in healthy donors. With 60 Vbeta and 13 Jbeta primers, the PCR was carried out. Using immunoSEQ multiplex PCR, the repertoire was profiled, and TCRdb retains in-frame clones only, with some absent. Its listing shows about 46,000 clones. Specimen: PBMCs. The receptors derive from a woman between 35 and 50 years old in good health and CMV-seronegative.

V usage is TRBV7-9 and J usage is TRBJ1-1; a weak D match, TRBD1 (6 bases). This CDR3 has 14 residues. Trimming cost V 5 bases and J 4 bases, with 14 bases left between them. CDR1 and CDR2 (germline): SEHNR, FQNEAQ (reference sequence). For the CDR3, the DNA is TGTGCCAGCAGCCGGGGCAGGGACATCACTGAAGCTTTCTTT. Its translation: CASSRGRDITEAFF.

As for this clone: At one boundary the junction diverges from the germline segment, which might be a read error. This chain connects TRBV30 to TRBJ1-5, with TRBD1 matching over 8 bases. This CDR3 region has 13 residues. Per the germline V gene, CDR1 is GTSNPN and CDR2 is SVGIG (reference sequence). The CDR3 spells CAWSGQGSQHQHF. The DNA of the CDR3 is TGTGCCTGGAGTGGACAGGGGAGTCAGCACCAGCATTTT.

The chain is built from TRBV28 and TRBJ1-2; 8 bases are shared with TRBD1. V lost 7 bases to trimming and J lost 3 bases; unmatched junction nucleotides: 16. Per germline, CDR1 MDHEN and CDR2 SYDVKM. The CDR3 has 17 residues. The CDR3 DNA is TGTGCCAGCACTCCATACTTAAACAGGGGGTTTGACTATGGCTACACCTTC. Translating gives CASTPYLNRGFDYGYTF.

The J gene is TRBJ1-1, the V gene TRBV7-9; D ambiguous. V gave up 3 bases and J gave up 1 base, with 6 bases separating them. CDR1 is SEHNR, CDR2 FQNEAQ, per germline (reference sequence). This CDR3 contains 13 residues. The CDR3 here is CASSFPENTEAFF. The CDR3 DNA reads TGTGCCAGCAGCTTTCCAGAGAACACTGAAGCTTTCTTT.

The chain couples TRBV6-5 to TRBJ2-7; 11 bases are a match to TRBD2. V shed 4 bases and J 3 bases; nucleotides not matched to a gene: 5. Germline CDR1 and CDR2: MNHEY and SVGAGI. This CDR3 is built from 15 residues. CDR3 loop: CASSSPGLAGYEQYF. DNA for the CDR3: TGTGCCAGCAGTTCCCCCGGACTAGCGGGCTACGAGCAGTACTTC.

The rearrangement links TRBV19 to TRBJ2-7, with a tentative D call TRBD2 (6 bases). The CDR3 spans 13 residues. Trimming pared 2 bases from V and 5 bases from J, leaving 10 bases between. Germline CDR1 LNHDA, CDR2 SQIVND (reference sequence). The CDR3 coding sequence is TGTGCCAGTAGTATACGGGGGTACGACGAGCAGTACTTC. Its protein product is CASSIRGYDEQYF.

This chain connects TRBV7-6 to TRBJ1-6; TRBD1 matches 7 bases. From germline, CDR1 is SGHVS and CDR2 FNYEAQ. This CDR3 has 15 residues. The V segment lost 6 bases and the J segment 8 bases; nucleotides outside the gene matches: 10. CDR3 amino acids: CASSRGGGLDSPLHF. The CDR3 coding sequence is TGTGCCAGCAGTCGAGGAGGGGGCCTCGATTCACCCCTCCACTTT.

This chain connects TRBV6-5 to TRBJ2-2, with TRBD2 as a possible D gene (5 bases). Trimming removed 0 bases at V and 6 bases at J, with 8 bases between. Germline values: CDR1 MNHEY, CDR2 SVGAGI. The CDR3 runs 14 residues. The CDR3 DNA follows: TGTGCCAGCAGTTACTCCGGGGAACCCGGGGAGCTGTTTTTT. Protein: CASSYSGEPGELFF.

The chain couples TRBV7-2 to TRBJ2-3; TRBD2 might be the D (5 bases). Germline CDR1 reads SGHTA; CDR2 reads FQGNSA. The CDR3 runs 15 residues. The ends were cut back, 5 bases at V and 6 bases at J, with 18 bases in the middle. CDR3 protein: CASSRSRAAVDTQYF. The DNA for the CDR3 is TGTGCCAGCAGCCGCTCGAGGGCGGCGGTGGATACGCAGTATTTT.